This paragraph reports one T cell receptor beta chain. These data originate in a study of CD8+ T cells in alopecia areata. cDNA reverse transcribed from extracted RNA served as the sequencing template. The repertoire was sequenced with immunoSEQ multiplex PCR; TCRdb's copy has only in-frame clones and lacks some. Of approximately 130,000 clones listed, 47% were seen once; the top ten hold about 11%. Per germline, CDR1 GTSNPN and CDR2 SVGIG (reference sequence). V dropped 0 bases and J dropped 5 bases, with 10 bases sitting between them. The CDR3 runs to 14 residues. This chain joins TRBV30 and TRBJ2-2; TRBD1 is a possible D gene (5 bases). Sequenced input: NKG2D-low CD8+ T cells sorted from blood. The receptor comes from a human donor with alopecia areata. The CDR3 here is CAWSVGAGTGELFF. DNA of the CDR3: TGTGCCTGGAGTGTTGGGGCAGGGACCGGGGAGCTGTTTTTT.